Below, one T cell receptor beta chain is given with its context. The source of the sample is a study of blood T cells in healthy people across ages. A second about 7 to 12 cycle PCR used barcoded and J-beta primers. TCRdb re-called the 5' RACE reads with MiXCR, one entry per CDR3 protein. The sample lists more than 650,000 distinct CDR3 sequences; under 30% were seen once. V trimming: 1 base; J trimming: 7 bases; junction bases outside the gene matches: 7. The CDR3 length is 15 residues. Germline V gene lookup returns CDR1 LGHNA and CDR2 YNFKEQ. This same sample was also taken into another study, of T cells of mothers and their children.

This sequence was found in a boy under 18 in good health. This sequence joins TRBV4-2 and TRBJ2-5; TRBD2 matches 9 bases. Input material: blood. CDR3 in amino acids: CASSQGGGGAGTQYF. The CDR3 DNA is TGTGCCAGCAGCCAAGGAGGCGGGGGGGCAGGGACCCAGTACTTC.